The 25 T cell receptor beta chains presented below share a single source sample, sequenced in a study of CXCR3-negative and CXCR3-positive naive CD8 T cells (dated by TCRdb to the late 2010s). TCRdb records NextSeq 550 as the sequencer. The Human TCR Profiling Kit (MiLaboratory) was used to prepare UMI-labeled 5' RACE TRB cDNA libraries. TCRdb reprocessed the reads, reporting each CDR3 protein sequence once and no DNA. This sample's table carries just under 45,000 distinct CDR3 sequences. The leading ten clones occupy roughly 14% of the sample. Sequencing input: memory CD8+ T cells from blood. The cell subset or site label, read with the paper, signifies: conventional CD8+ memory T cells (TMEM), sorted as controls. Receptor source: a human donor in good health. Some clones in this sample may be carry-over from other donors' samples.

This chain links TRBV4-2 with TRBJ1-5; checking the TCRdb D call of TRBD1 is not possible without DNA. In germline, CDR1 is LGHNA, CDR2 YNFKEQ. CDR3 length: 15 residues. CDR3 in amino acids: CASSQDRDNNQPQHF.

The chain recombines TRBV28 with TRBJ2-1; TCRdb designates TRBD1, a call that cannot be tested without DNA. The CDR3 length is 13 residues. Germline-derived CDR1 and CDR2 are MDHEN and SYDVKM. The CDR3 sequence: CASSASGNNEQFF.

This chain uses TRBV3-1 with TRBJ2-7. The CDR3 totals 16 residues. Germline V gene data show CDR1 as LGHDT and CDR2 as YNNKEL (reference sequence). CDR3 region: CASSQSYRQAGSEQYF.

The chain joins TRBV7-9 to TRBJ2-1; the TRBD1 assignment by TCRdb is unverifiable without DNA. Germline CDR1 SEHNR, CDR2 FQNEAQ (reference sequence). The CDR3 sequence is 15 residues long. This CDR3 is CASSLGTGFYNEQFF. The full variable domain, in which reference TRBV7-9 and TRBJ2-1 provide the parts outside the CDR3, is DTGVSQNPRHKITKRGQNVTFRCDPISEHNRLYWYRQTLGQGPEFLTYFQNEAQLEKSRLLSDRFSAERPKGSFSTLEIQRTEQGDSAMYLCASSLGTGFYNEQFFGPGTRLTVL.

The chain joins TRBV12-3 or TRBV12-4 to TRBJ2-2. The CDR3 extends over 14 amino acids. CDR3 in amino acids: CASSLSPTTGELFF.

V usage is TRBV4-3 and J usage is TRBJ2-1; TCRdb proposes TRBD1, but this gene call is untestable without DNA. Per germline, CDR1 LGHNA and CDR2 YSLEER. The CDR3 runs 16 residues. The chain's CDR3 is CASSQGTTGGYNEQFF.

The gene calls are TRBV2 and TRBJ2-1; TCRdb's D call of TRBD1 is untestable without DNA. This CDR3 comprises 13 residues. Germline loops: CDR1 SNHLY, CDR2 FYNNEI. The CDR3 spells CASSELGGNEQFF.

The chain carries TRBV29-1 and TRBJ2-7; as DNA is missing, the TRBD1 call by TCRdb cannot be tested. This CDR3 has 12 amino acids. The germline gives CDR1 SQVTM, CDR2 ANQGSEA. The CDR3 loop reads CSERTGSYEQYF.

This clonotype is classed as medium-sized by frequency. The chain carries TRBV7-2 and TRBJ2-2; TCRdb returns TRBD2, unconfirmable since there is no DNA. CDR1 is SGHTA, CDR2 FQGNSA, per germline. CDR3 size: 16 residues. The CDR3 spells CASSHSGVPNTGELFF.

The CDR3 loop reads CASSSGPGTDTQYF. The J gene is TRBJ2-3, the V gene TRBV28; TCRdb proposes TRBD1, but this gene call is untestable without DNA. CDR1 MDHEN and CDR2 SYDVKM come from the germline V gene. CDR3 length equals 14 residues.

The chain is built from TRBV3-1 and TRBJ2-5; with no DNA, the TCRdb D assignment of TRBD2 cannot be verified. The CDR3 runs to 15 residues. Germline V gene sequence: CDR1 LGHDT, CDR2 YNNKEL (reference sequence). CDR3 sequence: CASSHGGRMGETQYF.

The V gene is TRBV7-3, the J gene TRBJ1-1; TCRdb outputs TRBD1, but without DNA this stays unchecked. The CDR3 is made up of 15 amino acids. The germline CDR1 and CDR2 sequences are SGHTA and FQGTGA. This chain's CDR3 is CASSLARGANTEAFF. The complete variable domain, with remaining parts taken from reference TRBV7-3 and TRBJ1-1, reads GAGVSQTPSNKVTEKGKYVELRCDPISGHTALYWYRQSLGQGPEFLIYFQGTGAADDSGLPNDRFFAVRPEGSVSTLKIQRTERGDSAVYLCASSLARGANTEAFFGQGTRLTVV.

This sequence joins TRBV27 and TRBJ1-5; TCRdb's D call of TRBD1 is untestable without DNA. Per the germline V gene, CDR1 is MNHEY and CDR2 is SMNVEV (reference sequence). This CDR3 has 14 residues. CDR3 protein: CASSTRTAVKPQHF.

V and J are TRBV7-6 and TRBJ2-1; the TCRdb call, TRBD1, lacks DNA for checking. CDR3 length equals 17 residues. The V gene's germline CDR1 is SGHVS and CDR2 FNYEAQ. The CDR3 here is CASSLAAGTMKYNEQFF.

The chain carries TRBV7-6 and TRBJ2-2; TCRdb names TRBD1, which stays unverified in the absence of DNA. Germline-derived CDR1 and CDR2 are SGHVS and FNYEAQ. This CDR3 comprises 16 residues. CDR3 sequence reads: CASSLYPGTNTGELFF.

The CDR3 here is CSARYGGRRVTGELFF. This rearrangement joins TRBV20-1 to TRBJ2-2; the D call of TRBD1 rests on TCRdb alone, since no DNA is present to check it. Germline V lookup: CDR1 DFQATT, CDR2 SNEGSKA (reference sequence). This CDR3 has 16 amino acids.

This chain links TRBV5-1 with TRBJ1-1. Germline CDR1 is SGHRS and CDR2 is YFSETQ. The CDR3 runs to 13 residues. CDR3: CASSLAENTEAFF.

V gene TRBV5-5 combines with J gene TRBJ2-1. The V gene's germline CDR1 is SGHKS and CDR2 YYEKEE (reference sequence). The CDR3 is 11 residues long. CDR3 residues: CASFSYNEQFF.

The chain is built from TRBV7-6 and TRBJ2-3. The CDR3 loop spans 16 amino acids. Germline V gene data show CDR1 as SGHVS and CDR2 as FNYEAQ. This CDR3 reads CATRGLELLGTDTQYF.

CDR3 loop: CASSPGTREIKNIQYF. The V and J genes are TRBV11-2 and TRBJ2-4; TCRdb returns TRBD1, unconfirmable since there is no DNA. There are 16 residues in the CDR3. The germline V gene has CDR1 SGHAT and CDR2 FQNNGV.

This chain uses TRBV12-5 with TRBJ2-1; TCRdb picks TRBD1, but there is no DNA to check that call. Germline V gene sequence: CDR1 LGHNT, CDR2 FRNRAP. The length of the CDR3 is 12 residues. This chain's CDR3 is CASGLPGNEQFF.

This chain joins TRBV18 and TRBJ2-5; the TCRdb call, TRBD1, lacks DNA for checking. CDR1 and CDR2 (germline): KGHSH, LQKENI. This CDR3 is built from 18 residues. CDR3 sequence: CASSPPLDRDHLGETQYF. The full variable domain, completed using reference TRBV18 and TRBJ2-5, is NAGVMQNPRHLVRRRGQEARLRCSPMKGHSHVYWYRQLPEEGLKFMVYLQKENIIDESGMPKERFSAEFPKEGPSILRIQQVVRGDSAAYFCASSPPLDRDHLGETQYFGPGTRLLVL.

The genes are TRBV7-6 and TRBJ2-2. The CDR3 extends over 15 amino acids. Looked up from germline, CDR1 is SGHVS and CDR2 is FNYEAQ. This chain's CDR3 is CASSLRQGSTGELFF.

The genes are TRBV21-1 and TRBJ2-7; TCRdb calls TRBD1, which cannot be checked without DNA. TRBV21-1 is classified as a pseudogene. The CDR3 contains 14 residues. The CDR3 loop is CASSNLTDSYEQYF.

The CDR3 spells CSARGQGASYEQYF. The chain employs TRBV20-1 and TRBJ2-7; TCRdb's assignment of TRBD1 cannot be checked, as there is no DNA. The CDR3 totals 14 residues. Germline CDR1 DFQATT, CDR2 SNEGSKA (reference sequence).